This TCR beta chain was sequenced in a study of shared clonotypes between healthy human individuals. On the study more broadly: Each donor contributed plates that comprised three CD4 naive, three CD4 memory, two CD8 naive and one CD8 memory.

This table comes from immunoSEQ multiplex PCR, and its TCRdb copy is limited to in-frame clones, with some not included. Of hundreds of thousands of clones listed, 90% to 97% are singletons. The CDR3 sequence is 15 residues long. Trimming cost V 1 base and J 0 bases, with 8 bases left between them. CDR1 and CDR2 from the germline V gene are SNHLY and FYNNEI. The sequenced sample consisted of naive CD4+ T cells sorted from blood. Noted subset: CD45RA+ positively selected. This receptor was identified in a woman between 25 and 40 years old in good health. The V call is TRBV2, the J call TRBJ2-3; a weak D match, TRBD2 (6 bases). DNA of the CDR3: TGTGCCAGCAGTGAAGGACGGGGGAGCACAGATACGCAGTATTTT. It translates to CASSEGRGSTDTQYF. The variable domain in full, completed from reference TRBV2 and TRBJ2-3, reads EPEVTQTPSHQVTQMGQEVILRCVPISNHLYFYWYRQILGQKVEFLVSFYNNEISEKSEIFDDQFSVERPDGSNFTLKIRSTKLEDSAMYFCASSEGRGSTDTQYFGPGTRLTVL.